Listed below are T cell receptor beta chains from one sample, sequenced in a study of blood T cell repertoires in COVID-19. Sequencing used immunoSEQ multiplex PCR; TCRdb keeps in-frame clones, though not all of them. This table holds about 260,000 clones, approximately 90% found once. What was sequenced was PBMCs or T cells enriched from blood (not recorded which). Receptor source: a man aged 45-60 years who had been exposed to COVID-19. Both conserved end residues are part of each CDR3. Each record gives: V gene, D gene, clone size, J gene, CDR3 protein, CDR3 DNA. The D gene is left open where the match is weak. Size is omitted from some rows. Given values are once, few, many or a class for expanded clones.

v_call: TRBV25-1
d_call: NA
clone_size: NA
j_call: TRBJ1-1
cdr3_aa: CASSLLQGENTEAFF
cdr3_nt: TGTGCCAGCAGTTTGCTACAGGGAGAGAACACTGAAGCTTTCTTT

v_call: TRBV4-2
d_call: TRBD2
clone_size: few
j_call: TRBJ2-1
cdr3_aa: CASSQERRGDNEQFF
cdr3_nt: TGTGCCAGCAGCCAAGAGAGGCGGGGGGACAATGAGCAGTTCTTC

v_call: TRBV9
d_call: TRBD1
clone_size: NA
j_call: TRBJ2-2
cdr3_aa: CASSVGGQGIGELFF
cdr3_nt: TGTGCCAGCAGCGTAGGTGGACAGGGGATCGGGGAGCTGTTTTTT

v_call: TRBV9
d_call: NA
clone_size: NA
j_call: TRBJ2-3
cdr3_aa: CASSVEEHSTGFKDTQYF
cdr3_nt: TGTGCCAGCAGCGTAGAGGAGCACTCCACAGGGTTTAAAGATACGCAGTATTTT

v_call: TRBV9
d_call: TRBD2
clone_size: NA
j_call: TRBJ2-2
cdr3_aa: CASSVSLAANTGELFF
cdr3_nt: TGTGCCAGCAGCGTATCACTAGCGGCGAACACCGGGGAGCTGTTTTTT

v_call: TRBV29-1
d_call: TRBD2
clone_size: NA
j_call: TRBJ2-2
cdr3_aa: CSVEGGLAGETGELFF
cdr3_nt: TGCAGCGTTGAAGGGGGACTAGCGGGGGAGACCGGGGAGCTGTTTTTT

v_call: TRBV28
d_call: TRBD2
clone_size: NA
j_call: TRBJ2-1
cdr3_aa: CASSGTSGGPVEQFF
cdr3_nt: TGTGCCAGCAGCGGAACTAGCGGGGGGCCGGTTGAGCAGTTCTTC

v_call: TRBV28
d_call: NA
clone_size: NA
j_call: TRBJ2-5
cdr3_aa: CASSTVFQTQYF
cdr3_nt: TGTGCCAGCAGCACTGTCTTCCAGACCCAGTACTTC

v_call: TRBV7-3
d_call: TRBD1
clone_size: NA
j_call: TRBJ1-2
cdr3_aa: CASSQNRDRSYGYTF
cdr3_nt: TGTGCCAGCAGCCAAAATCGGGACAGGAGCTATGGCTACACCTTC

v_call: TRBV3-1/TRBV3-2
d_call: TRBD1
clone_size: NA
j_call: TRBJ2-5
cdr3_aa: CASSHAGTGMQETQYF
cdr3_nt: TGTGCCAGCAGCCATGCTGGGACAGGGATGCAAGAGACCCAGTACTTC

v_call: TRBV7-9
d_call: NA
clone_size: few
j_call: TRBJ1-1
cdr3_aa: CASSLVGSEAFF
cdr3_nt: TGTGCCAGCAGCTTAGTGGGCAGTGAAGCTTTCTTT

v_call: TRBV9
d_call: NA
clone_size: NA
j_call: TRBJ1-4
cdr3_aa: CASSPGPTNEKLFF
cdr3_nt: TGTGCCAGCAGCCCAGGTCCAACTAATGAAAAACTGTTTTTT

v_call: TRBV10-1
d_call: NA
clone_size: NA
j_call: TRBJ1-1
cdr3_aa: CASRPEEGRVF
cdr3_nt: TGCGCCAGCAGGCCAGAGGAGGGGCGGGTCTTT

v_call: TRBV28
d_call: NA
clone_size: NA
j_call: TRBJ1-2
cdr3_aa: CASSLRFYGYTF
cdr3_nt: TGTGCCAGCAGTTTACGGTTCTATGGCTACACCTTC

v_call: TRBV7-9
d_call: TRBD2
clone_size: NA
j_call: TRBJ2-2
cdr3_aa: CASSSSTSGYTGELFF
cdr3_nt: TGTGCCAGCAGCTCCTCGACTAGCGGATACACCGGGGAGCTGTTTTTT

v_call: TRBV19
d_call: NA
clone_size: NA
j_call: TRBJ1-4
cdr3_aa: CASSIGSVATNEKLFF
cdr3_nt: TGTGCCAGTAGTATAGGTTCCGTTGCAACTAATGAAAAACTGTTTTTT

v_call: TRBV2
d_call: NA
clone_size: NA
j_call: TRBJ1-5
cdr3_aa: CASSGLGAAQPQHF
cdr3_nt: TGTGCCAGCAGTGGACTAGGGGCTGCTCAGCCCCAGCATTTT

v_call: TRBV4-1
d_call: NA
clone_size: once
j_call: TRBJ1-4
cdr3_aa: CASSQNNEKLFF
cdr3_nt: TGCGCCAGCAGCCAGAACAACGAAAAACTGTTTTTT

v_call: TRBV18
d_call: TRBD1
clone_size: NA
j_call: TRBJ2-7
cdr3_aa: CASSHAAGTVSYEQYF
cdr3_nt: TGTGCCAGCTCTCACGCAGCCGGGACAGTTTCCTACGAGCAGTACTTC

v_call: TRBV13
d_call: NA
clone_size: NA
j_call: TRBJ1-4
cdr3_aa: CASSFQNEKLFF
cdr3_nt: TGTGCCAGCAGCTTCCAAAATGAAAAACTGTTTTTT

v_call: TRBV5-1
d_call: NA
clone_size: NA
j_call: TRBJ1-3
cdr3_aa: CASGLDRGAGNTIYF
cdr3_nt: TGCGCCAGCGGGCTGGACAGAGGGGCTGGAAACACCATATATTTT

v_call: TRBV24-1
d_call: NA
clone_size: NA
j_call: TRBJ2-1
cdr3_aa: CATSEYQSGQFF
cdr3_nt: TGTGCCACCAGTGAATACCAAAGCGGGCAATTCTTC

v_call: TRBV19
d_call: NA
clone_size: NA
j_call: TRBJ1-6
cdr3_aa: CASSIRQVHNSPLHF
cdr3_nt: TGTGCCAGTAGTATCAGACAGGTCCATAATTCACCCCTCCACTTT

v_call: TRBV18
d_call: TRBD2
clone_size: once
j_call: TRBJ2-1
cdr3_aa: CASSQKQGTVGLADNEQFF
cdr3_nt: TGTGCCAGCTCGCAGAAACAGGGGACGGTAGGACTAGCGGACAATGAGCAGTTCTTC

v_call: TRBV3-1/TRBV3-2
d_call: TRBD2
clone_size: NA
j_call: TRBJ2-2
cdr3_aa: CASRDTGTSGSLDTGELFF
cdr3_nt: TGTGCCAGCAGGGATACCGGGACTAGCGGGAGTCTCGACACCGGGGAGCTGTTTTTT

v_call: TRBV3-1/TRBV3-2
d_call: NA
clone_size: NA
j_call: TRBJ2-3
cdr3_aa: CASSQDRVLSDTQYF
cdr3_nt: TGTGCCAGCAGCCAAGACAGGGTTTTATCAGATACGCAGTATTTT

v_call: TRBV2
d_call: NA
clone_size: NA
j_call: TRBJ1-3
cdr3_aa: CASREDRNDRDTIYF
cdr3_nt: TGTGCCAGCAGAGAAGACAGGAACGATCGGGACACCATATATTTT

v_call: TRBV7-9
d_call: NA
clone_size: NA
j_call: TRBJ1-1
cdr3_aa: CASSLSSGDTEAFF
cdr3_nt: TGTGCCAGCAGCTTAAGTTCCGGGGACACTGAAGCTTTCTTT

v_call: TRBV2
d_call: NA
clone_size: NA
j_call: TRBJ1-5
cdr3_aa: CASNLEGNQPQHF
cdr3_nt: TGTGCCAGCAACCTGGAGGGCAATCAGCCCCAGCATTTT

v_call: TRBV5-1
d_call: NA
clone_size: NA
j_call: TRBJ2-5
cdr3_aa: CASSLQGTSQETQYF
cdr3_nt: TGCGCCAGCAGCCTCCAAGGGACATCTCAAGAGACCCAGTACTTC

v_call: TRBV2
d_call: NA
clone_size: NA
j_call: TRBJ2-1
cdr3_aa: CASSQAPRGYNEQFF
cdr3_nt: TGTGCCAGCAGTCAGGCCCCCCGTGGCTACAATGAGCAGTTCTTC

v_call: TRBV5-1
d_call: NA
clone_size: NA
j_call: TRBJ1-5
cdr3_aa: CASSLGGSADQPQHF
cdr3_nt: TGCGCCAGCAGCTTGGGAGGATCGGCCGATCAGCCCCAGCATTTT

v_call: TRBV7-8
d_call: NA
clone_size: NA
j_call: TRBJ2-5
cdr3_aa: CASSLTPPGQGSSQYF
cdr3_nt: TGTGCCAGCAGCTTAACTCCTCCGGGACAAGGTTCGTCCCAGTACTTC

v_call: TRBV5-6
d_call: TRBD2
clone_size: NA
j_call: TRBJ2-7
cdr3_aa: CASSWRISGGEEAYEQYF
cdr3_nt: TGTGCCAGCAGCTGGCGGATCTCCGGGGGGGAAGAGGCCTACGAGCAGTACTTC

v_call: TRBV5-1
d_call: NA
clone_size: NA
j_call: TRBJ2-6
cdr3_aa: CASSLLTGVSSGANVLTF
cdr3_nt: TGCGCCAGCAGCTTACTGACAGGCGTATCCTCTGGGGCCAACGTCCTGACTTTC

v_call: TRBV29-1
d_call: NA
clone_size: NA
j_call: TRBJ1-1
cdr3_aa: CSVVGRVNTEAFF
cdr3_nt: TGCAGCGTTGTGGGCAGGGTGAACACTGAAGCTTTCTTT

v_call: TRBV29-1
d_call: NA
clone_size: NA
j_call: TRBJ1-3
cdr3_aa: CSAGGERGRGNTIYF
cdr3_nt: TGCAGCGCAGGTGGGGAGCGGGGACGAGGAAACACCATATATTTT

v_call: TRBV28
d_call: TRBD2
clone_size: NA
j_call: TRBJ2-1
cdr3_aa: CASSPRGLVRVSEQFF
cdr3_nt: TGTGCCAGCAGTCCCCGAGGACTAGTGAGGGTCAGTGAGCAGTTCTTC

v_call: TRBV11-2
d_call: NA
clone_size: NA
j_call: TRBJ1-5
cdr3_aa: CASSLDTGLGQPQHF
cdr3_nt: TGTGCCAGCAGCTTAGATACAGGGTTAGGGCAGCCCCAGCATTTT

v_call: TRBV3-1/TRBV3-2
d_call: NA
clone_size: NA
j_call: TRBJ2-2
cdr3_aa: CASSPRGNTGELFF
cdr3_nt: TGTGCCAGCAGCCCCCGCGGGAACACCGGGGAGCTGTTTTTT

v_call: TRBV28
d_call: NA
clone_size: NA
j_call: TRBJ2-2
cdr3_aa: CASSFLNWASSTGELFF
cdr3_nt: TGTGCCAGCAGTTTCCTTAATTGGGCATCGAGCACCGGGGAGCTGTTTTTT

v_call: TRBV28
d_call: NA
clone_size: NA
j_call: TRBJ1-2
cdr3_aa: CASSLGAGLGYGYTF
cdr3_nt: TGTGCCAGCAGTTTGGGGGCAGGGTTAGGCTATGGCTACACCTTC

v_call: TRBV18
d_call: NA
clone_size: NA
j_call: TRBJ1-5
cdr3_aa: CASSPFGASNQPQHF
cdr3_nt: TGTGCCAGCTCACCATTTGGGGCGTCCAATCAGCCCCAGCATTTT

v_call: TRBV5-5
d_call: TRBD1
clone_size: NA
j_call: TRBJ2-5
cdr3_aa: CASSHWDRQETQYF
cdr3_nt: TGTGCCAGCAGCCACTGGGACAGACAAGAGACCCAGTACTTC

v_call: TRBV5-1
d_call: NA
clone_size: NA
j_call: TRBJ2-7
cdr3_aa: CASSFISGGFSYEQYF
cdr3_nt: TGCGCCAGCAGCTTCATAAGCGGCGGGTTCTCCTACGAGCAGTACTTC

v_call: TRBV28
d_call: TRBD1
clone_size: NA
j_call: TRBJ1-2
cdr3_aa: CASRNDPTGGNGYTF
cdr3_nt: TGTGCCAGCAGAAACGATCCGACAGGGGGAAATGGCTACACCTTC

v_call: TRBV4-1
d_call: TRBD1
clone_size: NA
j_call: TRBJ1-2
cdr3_aa: CASSQTQSTGEYGYTF
cdr3_nt: TGCGCCAGCAGCCAAACTCAATCCACAGGGGAATATGGCTACACCTTC

v_call: TRBV5-1
d_call: NA
clone_size: NA
j_call: TRBJ1-1
cdr3_aa: CASSLARVTEAFF
cdr3_nt: TGCGCCAGCAGCTTGGCCCGGGTCACTGAAGCTTTCTTT

v_call: TRBV2
d_call: TRBD1
clone_size: once
j_call: TRBJ1-1
cdr3_aa: CASRLQGAGTEAFF
cdr3_nt: TGTGCCAGCCGTCTCCAGGGGGCGGGCACTGAAGCTTTCTTT

v_call: TRBV9
d_call: NA
clone_size: once
j_call: TRBJ1-5
cdr3_aa: CASSVGGGLNQPQHF
cdr3_nt: TGTGCCAGCAGCGTAGGAGGGGGTTTGAATCAGCCCCAGCATTTT

v_call: TRBV5-4
d_call: NA
clone_size: NA
j_call: TRBJ2-7
cdr3_aa: CASSLRTYPYEQYF
cdr3_nt: TGTGCCAGCAGCTTAAGAACATACCCCTACGAGCAGTACTTC

v_call: TRBV10-1
d_call: TRBD2
clone_size: NA
j_call: TRBJ2-2
cdr3_aa: CASSANSGRTGELFF
cdr3_nt: TGCGCCAGCAGTGCGAATAGCGGGAGAACCGGGGAGCTGTTTTTT

v_call: TRBV29-1
d_call: TRBD1
clone_size: NA
j_call: TRBJ1-5
cdr3_aa: CSVVGTGLNQPQHF
cdr3_nt: TGCAGCGTTGTGGGGACAGGGCTTAATCAGCCCCAGCATTTT

v_call: TRBV5-6
d_call: TRBD1
clone_size: NA
j_call: TRBJ2-7
cdr3_aa: CASSFDRVAYEQYF
cdr3_nt: TGTGCCAGCAGCTTTGACAGGGTGGCCTACGAGCAGTACTTC